Listed below are T cell receptor beta chains from one sample, sequenced in a study of T-cell memory formation after mild COVID-19. In TCRdb, the 5' RACE reads were re-called with MiXCR into one record per CDR3 protein. The repertoire holds roughly 560,000 distinct CDR3 sequences, with roughly 20% as singletons. Source material: PBMCs or a T cell subset sorted from them (not recorded which). Receptors were obtained from an adult woman who had mild COVID-19 (a few samples of this study predate the infection). Cell type and time point are not known. CDR3s include the opening cysteine and the closing phenylalanine or tryptophan. The D gene is left open where the match is weak. Clone sizes are given selectively: once, few, many, or a class where the clone is expanded.

D	length	J	V	size	CDR3	DNA
NA	15	TRBJ1-1	TRBV25-1	NA	CASSELVGMNTEAFF	TGTGCCAGCAGTGAATTGGTAGGGATGAACACTGAAGCTTTCTTT
TRBD1	16	TRBJ2-1	TRBV5-1	NA	CASSPLYRGQGNEQFF	TGCGCCAGCAGCCCCTTGTACAGGGGGCAAGGCAATGAGCAGTTCTTC
NA	10	TRBJ2-3	TRBV20-1	few	CSAPQDTQYF	TGCAGTGCTCCGCAAGATACGCAGTATTTT
NA	16	TRBJ2-1	TRBV11-2	NA	CASSPSGPYSTQGQFF	TGTGCCAGCAGCCCCTCCGGGCCCTACAGCACTCAGGGGCAGTTCTTC
NA	13	TRBJ1-4	TRBV7-9	few	CASSFSLNEKLFF	TGTGCCAGCAGCTTCAGTCTTAATGAAAAACTGTTTTTT
TRBD2	13	TRBJ2-1	TRBV12-3/TRBV12-4	many	CASSLAGRDEQFF	TGTGCCAGCAGTTTAGCGGGGAGGGATGAGCAGTTCTTC
TRBD1	15	TRBJ2-3	TRBV7-2	few	CASSSDRWDRLTQYF	TGTGCCAGCAGCTCCGATCGGTGGGACAGGCTCACGCAGTATTTT
TRBD1	14	TRBJ2-1	TRBV5-1	few	CASRGGTGESEQFF	TGCGCCAGTCGAGGCGGGACAGGGGAGTCTGAGCAGTTCTTC
TRBD1	14	TRBJ2-5	TRBV15	NA	CATSTDRVIQTQYF	TGTGCCACCAGCACGGACAGGGTAATACAGACCCAGTACTTC
TRBD1	14	TRBJ2-3	TRBV20-1	NA	CSASAGTATDTQYF	TGCAGTGCTAGCGCCGGGACAGCTACAGATACGCAGTATTTT
TRBD2	16	TRBJ2-5	TRBV9	few	CASSVNEREDQETQYF	TGTGCCAGCAGCGTAAACGAGCGGGAGGATCAAGAGACCCAGTACTTC
NA	15	TRBJ2-2	TRBV3-1	NA	CASSSDWMNTGELFF	TGTGCCAGCAGCTCGGACTGGATGAACACCGGGGAGCTGTTTTTT
TRBD1	13	TRBJ2-1	TRBV9	few	CASSVGQGSEQFF	TGTGCCAGCAGCGTAGGACAGGGTAGTGAGCAGTTCTTC
TRBD1	14	TRBJ1-1	TRBV29-1	few	CSVGTGAMNTEAFF	TGCAGCGTGGGGACAGGGGCTATGAACACTGAAGCTTTCTTT
NA	13	TRBJ1-4	TRBV24-1	NA	CATSPGNNEKLFF	TGTGCCACCAGTCCTGGGAATAATGAAAAACTGTTTTTT
TRBD1	17	TRBJ2-3	TRBV9	NA	CASSVAPATGGTDTQYF	TGTGCCAGCAGCGTAGCCCCAGCCACAGGGGGCACAGATACGCAGTATTTT
NA	14	TRBJ2-1	TRBV4-2	few	CASSQDPSPNEQFF	TGTGCCAGCAGCCAAGACCCTAGCCCCAATGAGCAGTTCTTC
NA	15	TRBJ2-7	TRBV7-2	few	CASSSVSGGSYEQYF	TGTGCCAGCAGCTCGGTATCTGGGGGATCCTACGAGCAGTACTTC
NA	15	TRBJ2-1	TRBV5-5	NA	CASGGAGLAYNEQFF	TGTGCCAGCGGAGGCGCGGGCCTGGCCTACAATGAGCAGTTCTTC
TRBD2	15	TRBJ2-7	TRBV11-2	NA	CASSLVGATSAEQYF	TGTGCCAGCAGCTTAGTTGGCGCGACTAGCGCCGAGCAGTACTTC
NA	15	TRBJ2-6	TRBV11-1	few	CASSHTLSGANVLTF	TGTGCCAGCAGTCACACCCTCTCTGGGGCCAACGTCCTGACTTTC
NA	17	TRBJ1-3	TRBV6-5	few	CASSRSGGPGSGNTIYF	TGTGCCAGCAGTCGCTCTGGGGGCCCCGGGTCTGGAAACACCATATATTTT
NA	13	TRBJ2-5	TRBV29-1	NA	CSADREGGETQYF	TGCAGCGCTGACAGGGAGGGCGGGGAGACCCAGTACTTC
NA	15	TRBJ2-7	TRBV7-2	NA	CASSSPGHHPYEQYF	TGTGCCAGCAGTAGTCCGGGACATCACCCCTACGAGCAGTACTTC
NA	15	TRBJ2-3	TRBV24-1	NA	CATSDNSEVTDTQYF	TGTGCCACCAGTGATAACTCCGAGGTCACAGATACGCAGTATTTT
TRBD2	20	TRBJ2-3	TRBV6-2/TRBV6-3	NA	CASRRLLGTSGGRGADTQYF	TGTGCCAGCAGACGACTACTCGGGACTAGCGGGGGCCGCGGAGCAGATACGCAGTATTTT
TRBD2	15	TRBJ2-3	TRBV2	few	CASSVELADTDTQYF	TGTGCCAGCAGTGTGGAACTAGCGGACACAGATACGCAGTATTTT
TRBD2	19	TRBJ2-1	TRBV6-2/TRBV6-3	few	CASSLGTSGRAWSYNEQFF	TGTGCCAGCAGTTTGGGGACTAGCGGGAGGGCCTGGTCCTACAATGAGCAGTTCTTC
TRBD2	17	TRBJ2-2	TRBV7-8	many	CASSLAIAGTNTGELFF	TGTGCCAGCAGCTTAGCGATAGCGGGGACGAACACCGGGGAGCTGTTTTTT
TRBD1	15	TRBJ2-3	TRBV2	few	CASSSHGQGTDTQYF	TGTGCCAGCAGTTCGCACGGACAGGGCACAGATACGCAGTATTTT
NA	15	TRBJ2-1	TRBV11-3	NA	CASSSSRYSYNEQFF	TGTGCCAGCAGCAGTAGCAGATACTCCTACAATGAGCAGTTCTTC
NA	16	TRBJ2-3	TRBV3-1	few	CASSQDAGLRTDTQYF	TGTGCCAGCAGCCAAGATGCGGGATTACGGACAGATACGCAGTATTTT
NA	17	TRBJ1-6	TRBV4-2	NA	CASSQEDSRTWHSPLHF	TGTGCCAGCAGCCAAGAAGACTCTAGGACCTGGCATTCACCCCTCCACTTT
TRBD1	15	TRBJ1-4	TRBV11-2	few	CASSHPRGRNEKLFF	TGTGCCAGCAGCCACCCCAGGGGGCGAAATGAAAAACTGTTTTTT
TRBD1	14	TRBJ1-2	TRBV12-3/TRBV12-4	NA	CASGRQGGNYGYTF	TGTGCCAGCGGTCGACAGGGGGGTAACTATGGCTACACCTTC
NA	15	TRBJ2-1	TRBV4-3	many	CASSHLGSYYNEQFF	TGCGCCAGCAGCCACCTAGGTTCCTACTACAATGAGCAGTTCTTC
TRBD1	16	TRBJ2-2	TRBV7-6	NA	CASSLRTGGNTGELFF	TGTGCCAGCAGCCTCCGGACAGGCGGGAACACCGGGGAGCTGTTTTTT
TRBD2	13	TRBJ2-1	TRBV2	few	CASIPGAGGVRFF	TGTGCCAGCATTCCCGGAGCGGGAGGGGTTCGGTTCTTC
NA	16	TRBJ2-1	TRBV5-5	few	CASSPGLKSSYNEQFF	TGTGCCAGCAGCCCTGGACTCAAGAGCTCCTACAATGAGCAGTTCTTC
NA	13	TRBJ2-1	TRBV6-5	NA	CASSYLSSNEQFF	TGTGCCAGCAGTTATTTGTCTAGCAATGAGCAGTTCTTC
TRBD2	18	TRBJ2-3	TRBV5-1	NA	CASSLVGGAGIFTDTQYF	TGCGCCAGCAGCCTAGTCGGCGGAGCGGGGATATTCACAGATACGCAGTATTTT
TRBD1	14	TRBJ2-1	TRBV7-3	NA	CASSLSRDRGEQFF	TGTGCCAGCAGCTTATCCCGGGACAGGGGCGAGCAGTTCTTC
NA	15	TRBJ2-3	TRBV7-6	NA	CARSRLGGGTDTQYF	TGTGCCAGAAGCCGTCTGGGGGGCGGCACAGATACGCAGTATTTT
TRBD2	16	TRBJ2-3	TRBV29-1	NA	CSVPGTSGRPTDTQYF	TGCAGCGTACCCGGGACTAGCGGGAGACCCACAGATACGCAGTATTTT
TRBD1	13	TRBJ2-5	TRBV7-7	NA	CASSYDRGETQYF	TGTGCTAGCAGTTACGACAGGGGGGAGACCCAGTACTTC
NA	15	TRBJ2-1	TRBV7-9	few	CASSFGPQGGNEQFF	TGTGCCAGCAGCTTCGGGCCTCAAGGGGGCAATGAGCAGTTCTTC
NA	16	TRBJ2-1	TRBV7-6	NA	CASSLGMGIRGHEQFF	TGTGCCAGCAGCTTAGGAATGGGGATTCGCGGGCATGAGCAGTTCTTC
NA	16	TRBJ1-2	TRBV18	NA	CASSAYGTPENYGYTF	TGTGCCAGCTCAGCATACGGGACACCCGAAAACTATGGCTACACCTTC